This TCR beta chain was sequenced during a study of shared clonotypes between healthy human individuals. Measured with immunoSEQ multiplex PCR; TCRdb has only the in-frame clones, and not every one. The data show more than 900,000 clones, around 78% seen once. CDR3 length equals 17 residues. Germline CDR1 is SGDLS and CDR2 is YYNGEE. The V and J ends lost 4 bases and 2 bases, in that order; junction bases with no gene match: 6. This clonotype was obtained from a young man in good health. Some clones in this sample may be carry-over from other donors' samples. Sequencing was carried out using memory CD4+ T cells from PBMCs. Described subset: CD45RA-negative fraction. This rearrangement joins TRBV9 to TRBJ2-6, with 10 bases lining up with TRBD1. The CDR3: CASSNRDRGAGANVLTF. CDR3 nucleotide sequence: TGTGCCAGCAGCAACCGGGACAGGGGAGCTGGGGCCAACGTCCTGACTTTC. The entire variable domain, with the rest obtained from reference TRBV9 and TRBJ2-6, is as follows: DSGVTQTPKHLITATGQRVTLRCSPRSGDLSVYWYQQSLDQGLQFLIQYYNGEERAKGNILERFSAQQFPDLHSELNLSSLELGDSALYFCASSNRDRGAGANVLTFGAGSRLTVL.